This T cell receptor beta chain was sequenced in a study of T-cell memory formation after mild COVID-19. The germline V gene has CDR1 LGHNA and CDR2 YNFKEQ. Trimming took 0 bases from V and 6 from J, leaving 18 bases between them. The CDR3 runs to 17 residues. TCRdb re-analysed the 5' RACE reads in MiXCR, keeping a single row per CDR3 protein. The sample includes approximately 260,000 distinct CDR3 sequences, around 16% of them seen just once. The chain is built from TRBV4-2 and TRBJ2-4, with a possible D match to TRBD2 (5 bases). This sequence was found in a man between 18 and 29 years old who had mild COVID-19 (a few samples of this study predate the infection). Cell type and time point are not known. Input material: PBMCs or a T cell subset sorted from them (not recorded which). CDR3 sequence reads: CASSQDGLATLVNIQYF. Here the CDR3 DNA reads TGTGCCAGCAGCCAAGATGGACTGGCCACCCTCGTAAACATTCAGTACTTC.